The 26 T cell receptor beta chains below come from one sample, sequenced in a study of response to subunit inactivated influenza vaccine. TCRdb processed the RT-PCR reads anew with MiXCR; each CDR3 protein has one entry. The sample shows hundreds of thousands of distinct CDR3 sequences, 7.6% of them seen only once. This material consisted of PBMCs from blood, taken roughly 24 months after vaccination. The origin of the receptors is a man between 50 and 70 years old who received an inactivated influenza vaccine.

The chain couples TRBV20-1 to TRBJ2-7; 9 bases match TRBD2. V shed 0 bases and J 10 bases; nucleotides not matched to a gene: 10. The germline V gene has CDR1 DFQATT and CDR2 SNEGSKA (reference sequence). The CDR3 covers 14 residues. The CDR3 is CSARDRGAGGIQYF. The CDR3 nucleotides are TGCAGTGCTAGAGATCGGGGAGCGGGGGGTATTCAGTACTTC.

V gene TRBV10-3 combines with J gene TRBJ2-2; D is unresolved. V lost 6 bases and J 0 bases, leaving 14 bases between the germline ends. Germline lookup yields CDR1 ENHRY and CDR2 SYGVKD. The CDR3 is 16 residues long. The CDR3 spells CAISPRPGANTGELFF. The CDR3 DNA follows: TGTGCCATCAGCCCTCGCCCGGGCGCGAACACCGGGGAGCTGTTTTTT.

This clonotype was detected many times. The CDR3 reads CAISESQLEQYF. The CDR3 region has the DNA TGTGCCATCAGTGAGAGCCAACTTGAGCAGTACTTC. The V and J genes are TRBV10-3 and TRBJ2-7; D is ambiguous. Trimming took off 2 bases at V and 7 bases at J, with 9 bases between the two ends. The CDR3 is 12 amino acids. The V gene's germline CDR1 is ENHRY and CDR2 SYGVKD.

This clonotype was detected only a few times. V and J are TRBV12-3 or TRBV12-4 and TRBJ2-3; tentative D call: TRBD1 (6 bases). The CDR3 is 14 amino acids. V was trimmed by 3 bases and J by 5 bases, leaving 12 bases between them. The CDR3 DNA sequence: TGTGCCAGCAGTTTGGGACACCGAGGAGATACGCAGTATTTT. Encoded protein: CASSLGHRGDTQYF.

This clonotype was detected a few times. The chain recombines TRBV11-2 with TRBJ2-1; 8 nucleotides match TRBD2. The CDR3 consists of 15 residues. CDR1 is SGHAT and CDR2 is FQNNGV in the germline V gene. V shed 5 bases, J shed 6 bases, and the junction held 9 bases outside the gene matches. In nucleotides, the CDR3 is TGTGCCAGCAGCCCGCCGGGACTAGTGGGCAATGAGCAGTTCTTC. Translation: CASSPPGLVGNEQFF.

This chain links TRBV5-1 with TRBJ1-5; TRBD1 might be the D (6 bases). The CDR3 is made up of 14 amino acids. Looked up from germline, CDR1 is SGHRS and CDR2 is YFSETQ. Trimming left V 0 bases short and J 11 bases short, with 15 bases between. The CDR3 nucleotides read TGCGCCAGCAGCTTGGCGTCAGGGGAAGGGGCCCAGCATTTT. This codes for CASSLASGEGAQHF.

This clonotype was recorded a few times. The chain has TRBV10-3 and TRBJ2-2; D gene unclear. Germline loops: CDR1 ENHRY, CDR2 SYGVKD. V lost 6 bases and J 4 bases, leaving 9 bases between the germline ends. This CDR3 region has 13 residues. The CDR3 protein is CAIRPRSTGELFF. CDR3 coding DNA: TGTGCCATCAGACCTCGCTCCACCGGGGAGCTGTTTTTT.

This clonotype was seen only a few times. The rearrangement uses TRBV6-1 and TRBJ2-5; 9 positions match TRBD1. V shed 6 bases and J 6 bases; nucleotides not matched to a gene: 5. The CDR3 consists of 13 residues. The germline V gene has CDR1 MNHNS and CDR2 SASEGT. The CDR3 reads CASSGTGTQTQYF. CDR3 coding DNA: TGTGCCAGCAGCGGGACAGGGACACAGACCCAGTACTTC.

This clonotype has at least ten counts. The CDR3 DNA follows: TGTGCCATCAGTGAGGCAGGGGATACGCAGTATTTT. The encoded protein is CAISEAGDTQYF. The rearrangement links TRBV10-3 to TRBJ2-3; TRBD1 might be the D (5 bases). CDR3 size: 12 residues. Germline-derived CDR1 and CDR2 are ENHRY and SYGVKD. V was pared by 2 bases and J by 6 bases, with 6 bases between.

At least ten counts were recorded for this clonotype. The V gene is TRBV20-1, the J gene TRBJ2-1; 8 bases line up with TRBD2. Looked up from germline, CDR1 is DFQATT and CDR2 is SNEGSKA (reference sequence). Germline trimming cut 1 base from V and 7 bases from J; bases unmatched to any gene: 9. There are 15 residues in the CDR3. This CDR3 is CSARGGLGNRNEQFF. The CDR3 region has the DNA TGCAGTGCTAGAGGGGGACTAGGGAATCGAAATGAGCAGTTCTTC.

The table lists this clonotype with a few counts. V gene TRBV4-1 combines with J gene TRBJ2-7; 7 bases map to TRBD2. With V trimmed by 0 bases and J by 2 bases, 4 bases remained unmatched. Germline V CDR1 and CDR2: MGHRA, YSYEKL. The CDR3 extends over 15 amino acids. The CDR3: CASSQDGGVTYEQYF. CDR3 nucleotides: TGCGCCAGCAGCCAAGATGGGGGGGTTACCTACGAGCAGTACTTC.

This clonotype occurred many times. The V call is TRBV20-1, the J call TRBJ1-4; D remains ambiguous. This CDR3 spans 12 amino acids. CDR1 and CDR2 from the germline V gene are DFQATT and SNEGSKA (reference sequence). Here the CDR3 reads CRVRTLNEKLFF. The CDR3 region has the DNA TGCAGAGTCCGAACTCTAAATGAAAAACTGTTTTTT.

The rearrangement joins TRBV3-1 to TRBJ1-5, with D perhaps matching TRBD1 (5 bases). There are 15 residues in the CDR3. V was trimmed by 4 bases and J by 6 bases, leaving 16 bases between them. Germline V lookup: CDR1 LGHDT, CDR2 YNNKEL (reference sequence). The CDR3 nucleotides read TGTGCCAGCAGCCTCGGAGGGGTCCTTCTTCAGCCCCAGCATTTT. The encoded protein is CASSLGGVLLQPQHF.

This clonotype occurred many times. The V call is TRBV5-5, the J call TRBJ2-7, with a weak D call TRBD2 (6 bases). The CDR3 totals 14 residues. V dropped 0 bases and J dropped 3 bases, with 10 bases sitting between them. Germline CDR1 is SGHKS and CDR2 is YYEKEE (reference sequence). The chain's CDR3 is CASSLEGLRYEQYF. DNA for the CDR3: TGTGCCAGCAGCTTGGAGGGACTTCGCTACGAGCAGTACTTC.

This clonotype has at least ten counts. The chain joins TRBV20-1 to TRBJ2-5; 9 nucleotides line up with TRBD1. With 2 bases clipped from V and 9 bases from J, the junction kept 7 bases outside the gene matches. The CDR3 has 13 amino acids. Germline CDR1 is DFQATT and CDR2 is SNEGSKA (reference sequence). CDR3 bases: TGCAGTGCTAGACAACAGGGGGCCCCCTCCCAGTACTTC. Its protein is CSARQQGAPSQYF.

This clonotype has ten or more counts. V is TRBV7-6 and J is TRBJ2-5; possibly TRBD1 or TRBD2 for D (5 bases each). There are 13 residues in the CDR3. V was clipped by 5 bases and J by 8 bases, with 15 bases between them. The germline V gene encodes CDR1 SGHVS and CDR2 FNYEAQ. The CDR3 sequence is CASSRDGGETQYF. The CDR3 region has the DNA TGTGCCAGCAGCCGGGACGGTGGAGAAACCCAGTACTTC.

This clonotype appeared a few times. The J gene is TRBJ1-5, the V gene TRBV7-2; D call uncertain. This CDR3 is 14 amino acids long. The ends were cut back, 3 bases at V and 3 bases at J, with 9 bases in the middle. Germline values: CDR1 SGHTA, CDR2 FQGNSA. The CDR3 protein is CASSFSGHNQPQHF. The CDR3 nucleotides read TGTGCCAGCAGCTTTTCGGGTCACAATCAGCCCCAGCATTTT.

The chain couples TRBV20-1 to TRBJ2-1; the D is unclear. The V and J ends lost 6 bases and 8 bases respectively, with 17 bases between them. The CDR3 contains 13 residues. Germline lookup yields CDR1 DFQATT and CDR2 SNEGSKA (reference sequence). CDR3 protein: CSARTYLAYEQFF. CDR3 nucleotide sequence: TGCAGTGCCCGTACCTACCTTGCCTATGAGCAGTTCTTC.

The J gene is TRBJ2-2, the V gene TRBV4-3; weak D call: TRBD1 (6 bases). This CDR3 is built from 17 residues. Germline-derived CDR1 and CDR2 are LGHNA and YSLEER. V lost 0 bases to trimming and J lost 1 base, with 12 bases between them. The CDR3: CASSQDRGSLNTGELFF. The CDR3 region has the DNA TGCGCCAGCAGCCAAGACAGGGGATCCTTGAACACCGGGGAGCTGTTTTTT.

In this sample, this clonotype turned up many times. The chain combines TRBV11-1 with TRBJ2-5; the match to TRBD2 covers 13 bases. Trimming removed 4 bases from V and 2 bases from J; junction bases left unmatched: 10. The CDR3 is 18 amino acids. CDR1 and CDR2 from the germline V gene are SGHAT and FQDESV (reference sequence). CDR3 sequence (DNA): TGTGCCAGCAGCTCACTAGCGGGGGGGCCGGTGGGACAAGAGACCCAGTACTTC. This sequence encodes CASSSLAGGPVGQETQYF.

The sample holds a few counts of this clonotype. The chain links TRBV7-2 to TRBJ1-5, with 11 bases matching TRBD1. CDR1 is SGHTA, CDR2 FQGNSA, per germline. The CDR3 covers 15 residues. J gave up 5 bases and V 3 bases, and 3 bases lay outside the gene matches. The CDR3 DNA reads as TGTGCCAGCAGCTTGCGGACAGGGGGCGATCAGCCCCAGCATTTT. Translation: CASSLRTGGDQPQHF.

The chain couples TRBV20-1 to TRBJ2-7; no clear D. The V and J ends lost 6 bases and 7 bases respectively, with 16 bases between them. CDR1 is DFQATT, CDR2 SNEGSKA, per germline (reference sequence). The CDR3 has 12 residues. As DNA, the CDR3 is TGCAGTGCATCGTGGGCTGGCGGTGAGCAGTACTTC. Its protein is CSASWAGGEQYF.

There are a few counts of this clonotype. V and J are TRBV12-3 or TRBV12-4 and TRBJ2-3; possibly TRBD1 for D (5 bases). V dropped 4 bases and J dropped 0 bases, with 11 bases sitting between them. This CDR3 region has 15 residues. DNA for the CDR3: TGTGCCAGCAGTTCAACGACAGTGAGCACAGATACGCAGTATTTT. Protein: CASSSTTVSTDTQYF.

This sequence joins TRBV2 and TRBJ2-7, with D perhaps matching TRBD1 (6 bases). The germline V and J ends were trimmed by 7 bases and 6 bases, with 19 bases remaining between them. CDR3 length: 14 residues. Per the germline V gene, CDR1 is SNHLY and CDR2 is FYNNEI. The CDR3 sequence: CASTGTTSHGEQYF. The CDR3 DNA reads TGTGCCAGCACCGGGACAACCAGCCATGGCGAGCAGTACTTC.

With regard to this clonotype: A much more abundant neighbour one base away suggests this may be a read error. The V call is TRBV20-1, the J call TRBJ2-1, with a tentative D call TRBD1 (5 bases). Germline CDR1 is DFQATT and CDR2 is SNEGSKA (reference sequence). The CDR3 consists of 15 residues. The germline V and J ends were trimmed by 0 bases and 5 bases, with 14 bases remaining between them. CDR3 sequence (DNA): TGCAGTGCTAGAGATCCAGGGCGCGTCGACAATGAGCAGTTCTTC. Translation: CSARDPGRVDNEQFF.

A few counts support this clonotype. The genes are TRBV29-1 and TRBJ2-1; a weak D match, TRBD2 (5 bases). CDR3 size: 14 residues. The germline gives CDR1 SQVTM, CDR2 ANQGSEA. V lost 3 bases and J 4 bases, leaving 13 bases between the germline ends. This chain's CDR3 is CSVEFGLLYNEQFF. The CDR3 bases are TGCAGCGTTGAGTTCGGACTTCTGTACAATGAGCAGTTCTTC.